This T cell receptor (beta chain) appears in the sequencing data of a study of OX40 agonist ivuxolimab in advanced cancers. J lost 3 bases, V lost 4 bases, and 3 bases had no gene match. The germline V gene encodes CDR1 SGHAT and CDR2 FQNNGV. This CDR3 spans 15 amino acids. Using immunoSEQ multiplex PCR, the repertoire was profiled, and TCRdb retains in-frame clones only, with some absent. The table lists about 71,000 clones, about 81% of them singletons, with roughly 4.7% in the top ten. The material sequenced was CD4+ or CD8+ T cells sorted from blood, taken in a trial of the OX40 agonist ivuxolimab. The rearrangement links TRBV11-2 to TRBJ2-3, with TRBD2 matching over 11 bases. The sequence was obtained from an adult with an advanced solid tumor such as melanoma, head and neck, liver or kidney cancer. The CDR3 sequence is CASSWRLAGTDTQYF. The CDR3 nucleotides read TGTGCCAGCAGCTGGAGACTAGCGGGAACAGATACGCAGTATTTT.